This T cell receptor (beta chain) was sequenced in a study of lymphopenia after photon versus proton radiotherapy (dated by TCRdb to between 2018 and 2020). Regarding the research as a whole: The study compared the immunological effects of photon versus proton radiation therapy in patients with gastrointestinal tumors who developed high-grade lymphopenia. A cohort of around 20 patients with gastrointestinal tumors who received either photon or proton therapy and subsequently developed lymphopenia was included. The goal of the study was to characterize the differences between the two radiation modalities in how they affect the immune system. Beyond this particular receptor, the publication reports: During treatment, patients who received proton therapy stayed relatively stable, whereas patients who received photon therapy lost naive T cells and TCR diversity and gained effector/memory populations. The survival association was examined only in patients who died, and the authors described better survival with proton therapy as a possibility, not as a demonstrated result. After the lymphocyte count nadir, repertoires from photon-treated patients showed oligoclonal expansion, particularly of CD8+ Temra cells, and this expansion drove the decline in diversity. Among patients across the cohort who died, overall survival time showed an inverse correlation with a larger post-nadir drop in TCR diversity.

The library was obtained by the immunoSEQ multiplex PCR assay. T cell repertoires were profiled with deep sequencing of rearranged TCR beta loci together with multiparametric flow cytometry. TCRdb's version of the immuneACCESS table is confined to in-frame rearrangements and falls short of the full clone set. An unresolved V gene accounts for under half of the shortfall where checked; the remainder is of unknown origin. The sample includes about 50,000 clones, with 92% observed a single time. 15% to 20% of the sample rests with the top ten. The CDR3 goes from the cysteine to the phenylalanine over 17 residues. CDR3 DNA is the only sequence kept; it has 51 bases, read in frame from the first base. The germline V gene supplies CDR1 SGHTA and CDR2 FQGNSA. Clipping removes 3 bases from V and 5 bases from J, with 10 as the unmatched junction base count. Regarding this clone: The antigen it binds to is not known. Qualities for individual bases were not recorded, and no much larger clone is one base off.

The receptor was isolated from a woman aged 40 to 49 with cholangiocarcinoma. The chain employs TRBV7-2 and TRBJ2-3; the central 11 bases match TRBD2. Sample: peripheral blood, taken from a patient treated with photon-based radiotherapy. The sequence in DNA is TGTGCCAGCAGCTTTGGGCTAGCGGGGGGCGGGGAAGATACGCAGTATTTT. Translation gives CASSFGLAGGGEDTQYF.